These 21 T cell receptor beta chains originate from one sample sequenced in a study of T cell repertoires in cytomegalovirus infection. Each CDR3 protein gets one entry after TCRdb re-called the reads with MiXCR. Of some 450,000 distinct CDR3 sequences listed, 25% to 40% are singletons. The sequenced sample consisted of PBMCs. Every receptor here comes from a human donor in good health (CMV status not recorded). Some clones in this sample may be carry-over from other donors' samples.

Regarding this clonotype: The DNA is omitted, as the CDR3 cannot be located on it reliably, and the CDR3 follows TCRdb's listing. This rearrangement joins TRBV20-1 to TRBJ2-5; no DNA check was done on the table's D call, TRBD1. Looked up from germline, CDR1 is DFQATT and CDR2 is SNEGSKA (reference sequence). The CDR3 length equals 16 residues, ends included. The chain's CDR3 is CSSNSGRAVGQETQYF.

As to this clonotype: A read error may account for a junction end that differs from germline. The chain carries TRBV15 and TRBJ1-2; D remains ambiguous. Germline lookup yields CDR1 LNHNV and CDR2 YYDKDF (reference sequence). The CDR3 consists of 15 residues. The CDR3 here is CATSGRGGGNYGYSF. Written as DNA, the CDR3 is TGTGCCACCAGCGGAAGAGGTGGCGGTAACTATGGCTACAGCTTC.

The genes are TRBV6-2 or TRBV6-3 and TRBJ2-7; D is ambiguous. The CDR3 extends over 13 amino acids. Trimming took off 10 bases at V and 6 bases at J, with 19 bases between the two ends. CDR1 is MNHEY, CDR2 SVGEGT, per germline. CDR3 sequence: CATKTGPAFEQYF. CDR3 DNA sequence: TGTGCCACCAAGACCGGGCCAGCTTTCGAGCAGTACTTC.

This clonotype was counted a few times. V gene TRBV7-9 combines with J gene TRBJ2-7; D tentatively fits TRBD1 or TRBD2 (5 bases each). Germline CDR1 reads SEHNR; CDR2 reads FQNEAQ (reference sequence). The CDR3 runs to 14 residues. With 1 base removed from V and 7 bases from J, the gap between germline ends came to 14 bases. The CDR3 is CASSLGPGTGEQYF. In DNA, the CDR3 is TGTGCCAGCAGCTTAGGACCAGGGACGGGGGAGCAGTACTTC.

The CDR3 protein is CASRRPRQGSGELFF. The CDR3 DNA reads TGTGCCAGCAGACGCCCCCGTCAGGGTTCCGGGGAGCTGTTTTTT. The chain recombines TRBV6-8 with TRBJ2-2; a possible D gene is TRBD1 (5 bases). The V and J ends lost 6 bases and 6 bases respectively, with 17 bases between them. Germline V CDR1 and CDR2: MNHGY, SAAAGT. This CDR3 is built from 15 residues.

There are many counts of this clonotype. The chain recombines TRBV7-2 with TRBJ1-5; D is unclear. CDR1 and CDR2 from the germline V gene are SGHTA and FQGNSA. The V and J ends lost 5 bases and 7 bases respectively, with 12 bases between them. The CDR3 runs 13 residues. As DNA, the CDR3 is TGTGCCAGCAGCGCCTCAGGCGGACAGCCCCAGCATTTT. This encodes CASSASGGQPQHF.

This clonotype has a handful of counts. The chain recombines TRBV11-2 with TRBJ2-2, with D perhaps TRBD2 (6 bases). The V gene's germline CDR1 is SGHAT and CDR2 FQNNGV. The CDR3 sequence is 14 residues long. V dropped 2 bases and J dropped 6 bases, with 10 bases sitting between them. CDR3 amino acids: CASSLRREPGELFF. CDR3 nucleotide sequence: TGTGCCAGCAGCTTAAGGAGGGAACCCGGGGAGCTGTTTTTT.

The V call is TRBV2, the J call TRBJ1-2, with D possibly matching TRBD1 (5 bases). This CDR3 is built from 12 residues. The V gene's germline CDR1 is SNHLY and CDR2 FYNNEI. V was trimmed by 8 bases and J by 7 bases, leaving 14 bases between them. The CDR3 region has the DNA TGTGCCAGCGGGCCAGGGTGGTTTGGCTACACCTTC. It specifies CASGPGWFGYTF.

CDR3 sequence: CASRKDRGSEVGGYTF. The CDR3 DNA sequence: TGTGCCAGCAGGAAGGACAGGGGATCCGAAGTTGGTGGCTACACCTTC. V usage is TRBV6-2 or TRBV6-3 and J usage is TRBJ1-2; 9 bases map to TRBD1. The CDR3 length is 16 residues. Trimming took 6 bases from V and 7 from J; bases not matched to a gene: 15. Germline V gene lookup returns CDR1 MNHEY and CDR2 SVGEGT.

This clonotype showed up just a few times. V gene TRBV19 combines with J gene TRBJ1-2; 8 bases match TRBD1. Trimming cost V 5 bases and J 2 bases; bases outside gene matches: 13. From germline, CDR1 is LNHDA and CDR2 SQIVND (reference sequence). The CDR3 totals 17 residues. CDR3 loop: CASSAPLGTGVNYGYTF. The CDR3 nucleotides are TGTGCCAGTAGTGCCCCCTTGGGGACAGGCGTCAACTATGGCTACACCTTC.

This clonotype has a count of ten or more. CDR3 protein: CASSLGQALGDSQFFF. The CDR3 bases are TGTGCCAGCAGCTTAGGGCAAGCTCTAGGGGACAGCCAATTTTTCTTT. V gene TRBV7-3 combines with J gene TRBJ1-1, with TRBD1 matching over 7 bases. The V gene end was trimmed by 2 bases and the J gene end by 13 bases; junction bases not matched to a gene: 19. The CDR3 extends over 16 amino acids. CDR1 is SGHTA and CDR2 is FQGTGA in the germline V gene.

This clonotype was seen only a few times. This chain joins TRBV28 and TRBJ2-7; tentatively, D is TRBD1 (5 bases). Germline V gene lookup returns CDR1 MDHEN and CDR2 SYDVKM. V lost 3 bases and J 0 bases, leaving 6 bases between the germline ends. This CDR3 region has 13 residues. DNA for the CDR3: TGTGCCAGCAGTTTGACAGTCTCCTACGAGCAGTACTTC. This translates into CASSLTVSYEQYF.

The chain joins TRBV2 to TRBJ1-2; D not certain. Between the trimmed V and J ends, which lost 6 bases and 0 bases, there was a span of 5 bases. CDR3 size: 12 residues. In germline, CDR1 is SNHLY, CDR2 FYNNEI. CDR3: CASRGSNYGYTF. CDR3 in DNA: TGTGCCAGCAGGGGTTCTAACTATGGCTACACCTTC.

This clonotype was detected a few times. J is TRBJ1-1 and V is TRBV19; 7 bases are shared with TRBD1. The CDR3 has 16 residues. The V segment lost 5 bases and the J segment 0 bases; nucleotides outside the gene matches: 9. Germline V gene lookup returns CDR1 LNHDA and CDR2 SQIVND (reference sequence). The CDR3 sequence: CASSPDRADMNTEAFF. CDR3 bases: TGTGCCAGTAGTCCCGACAGGGCCGACATGAACACTGAAGCTTTCTTT.

This clonotype was recorded at least ten times. The chain carries TRBV7-3 and TRBJ1-1, with D maybe TRBD1 (6 bases). The CDR3 has 17 amino acids. From germline, CDR1 is SGHTA and CDR2 FQGTGA. The V end lost 2 bases, the J end lost 1 base, and 17 bases lay between the germline ends. The CDR3 loop reads CASSLGGISLENTEAFF. CDR3 nucleotides: TGTGCCAGCAGCTTAGGGGGCATATCCCTGGAGAACACTGAAGCTTTCTTT.

This clonotype was counted only a few times. The V gene is TRBV11-1, the J gene TRBJ2-1; D gene ambiguous. Germline loops: CDR1 SGHAT, CDR2 FQDESV (reference sequence). The length of the CDR3 is 15 residues. Deletions cut 1 base from V and 7 bases from J, with 14 bases between. The CDR3 loop reads CASSLGTPAINEQFF. CDR3 bases: TGTGCCAGCAGCTTAGGGACCCCGGCGATAAATGAGCAGTTCTTC.

The V call is TRBV5-1, the J call TRBJ1-1; D is perhaps TRBD1 (6 bases). Germline values: CDR1 SGHRS, CDR2 YFSETQ. CDR3 size: 17 residues. The V end lost 3 bases, the J end lost 4 bases, and 22 bases lay between the germline ends. This CDR3 reads CASSSPQGPSGTTEAFF. In DNA form, the CDR3 reads TGCGCCAGCAGCTCCCCCCAGGGGCCTAGTGGGACCACTGAAGCTTTCTTT.

The rearrangement joins TRBV20-1 to TRBJ2-7, with 11 positions matching TRBD2. Unmatched junction bases numbered 6, after V lost 0 bases and J lost 5 bases. This CDR3 contains 15 residues. Germline lookup yields CDR1 DFQATT and CDR2 SNEGSKA (reference sequence). The CDR3 spells CSARDRLAGMDEQYF. For the CDR3, the DNA is TGCAGTGCTAGAGACCGACTAGCGGGGATGGACGAGCAGTACTTC.

V usage is TRBV29-1 and J usage is TRBJ2-4; tentative D call: TRBD1 (6 bases). CDR1 and CDR2 (germline): SQVTM, ANQGSEA. CDR3 size: 17 residues. Trimming pared 5 bases from V and 0 bases from J, leaving 20 bases between. CDR3 residues: CSVPGIGGPGAKNIQYF. CDR3 in DNA: TGCAGCGTTCCCGGGATAGGGGGACCGGGAGCCAAAAACATTCAGTACTTC.

V gene TRBV4-3 combines with J gene TRBJ2-7; 7 bases agree with TRBD1. The J call may be in error: the DNA end matches TRBJ2-1 better. The CDR3 is made up of 14 amino acids. The germline gives CDR1 LGHNA, CDR2 YSLEER. CDR3 nucleotide sequence: TGCGCCAGCAGCCAAGTCCGAGACAGGGACGAGCAGTTCTTC. This gives the protein CASSQVRDRDEQFF.

This clonotype came up once. At one of its ends the junction is not consistent with the germline gene, which may arise from a read error. The chain couples TRBV20-1 to TRBJ1-5, with D maybe TRBD1 (6 bases). CDR1 is DFQATT and CDR2 is SNEGSKA in the germline V gene (reference sequence). The CDR3 sequence is 14 residues long. The chain's CDR3 is CSARMDRENQRQHF. The CDR3 DNA sequence: TGCAGTGCTAGAATGGACAGAGAAAATCAGCGCCAGCATTTT.